This record covers a single TCR beta chain. Its antigen remains unidentified. Germline V gene data show CDR1 as MNHNS and CDR2 as SASEGT. Trimming stripped 7 bases from V and 6 bases from J, with 16 bases between. The CDR3 sequence is 14 residues long. This sample was included in a study of cytomegalovirus exposure and HLA in healthy donors. Study outcomes and limitations: Later analysis demonstrated an association between a missense DCLRE1C variant and TCR beta V- and J-gene trimming.

The PCR ran on 60 Vbeta and 13 Jbeta primers. The method was immunoSEQ multiplex PCR; TCRdb's version includes in-frame clones alone and lacks a portion of them. The profile covers around 40,000 clones, with about 60% appearing a single time and roughly 8.9% taken by the ten largest. V is TRBV6-1 and J is TRBJ1-5; a possible D gene is TRBD1 (5 bases). This clonotype was sampled from a human donor in good health. Sample: PBMCs. CDR3: CASTLSGGGQPQHF. DNA for the CDR3: TGTGCCAGCACTCTGTCCGGGGGAGGTCAGCCCCAGCATTTT.